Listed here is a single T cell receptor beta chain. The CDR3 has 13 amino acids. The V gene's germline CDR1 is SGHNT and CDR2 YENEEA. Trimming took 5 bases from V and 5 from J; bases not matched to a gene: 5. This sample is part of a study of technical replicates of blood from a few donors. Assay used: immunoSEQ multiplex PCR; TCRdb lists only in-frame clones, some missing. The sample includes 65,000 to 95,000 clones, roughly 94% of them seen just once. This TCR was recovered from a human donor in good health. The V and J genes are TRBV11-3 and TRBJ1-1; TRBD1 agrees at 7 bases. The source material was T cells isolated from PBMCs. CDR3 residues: CASSPNRGTEAFF. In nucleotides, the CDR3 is TGTGCCAGCAGCCCTAACAGGGGAACTGAAGCTTTCTTT.